Described below is a single T cell receptor beta chain sequence and its context. Its antigen is still unknown. This record belongs to a study of T cells in Graves' hyperthyroidism and ophthalmopathy. General study points: Stable hyperthyroidism was told apart from ophthalmopathy by a model built on 13 V-J features.

Amplification yielded TCR beta CDR3 regions, with RNA transcripts as the source. Primed by the HTBI set, a first-round RT-PCR was run on the TCR CDR3. TCRdb fed the multiplex PCR reads into MiXCR, producing one record per CDR3 protein. The data show fewer than 550,000 distinct CDR3 sequences, approximately 14% seen once. The germline V gene has CDR1 LNHNV and CDR2 YYDKDF (reference sequence). Trimming took off 5 bases at V and 5 bases at J, with 15 bases between the two ends. This CDR3 is 14 amino acids long. This chain links TRBV15 with TRBJ1-2; D is unresolved. Specimen: blood. The clonotype originates from a woman aged 18-29 years with Graves' hyperthyroidism. The CDR3 loop is CATSPRFEEYGYTF. CDR3 sequence (DNA): TGTGCCACCAGCCCCCGATTCGAGGAGTATGGCTACACCTTC.